This T cell receptor (beta chain) was identified during a study of graft-versus-host responses after intestinal transplantation (dated by TCRdb to about 2021). Context from the whole study: Multivisceral, liver-intestinal, or isolated intestinal transplants were received by the recipients. All recipients received anti-thymocyte globulin induction followed by maintenance tacrolimus and steroids for around 3 years. Donor T cell macrochimerism was defined as a peak of at least 4% donor T cells among recipient peripheral blood mononuclear cells. Graft-versus-host and host-versus-graft alloreactive T cell clones were tracked in the graft, circulation and bone marrow after intestinal transplantation using bulk TCR-beta CDR3 sequencing. Instead of going to the commercial service, samples from a few later patients were sequenced in-house on an Illumina MiSeq and processed with MiXCR. A cohort of approximately 23 intestinal transplant recipients, including one retransplant, was enrolled, and 3 patients lacking pretransplant specimens were excluded. Alloreactive clones were identified by sequencing pre-transplant mixed lymphocyte reaction products and comparing these products with unstimulated pre-transplant donor and recipient T cells.

Libraries were constructed by the immunoSEQ multiplex PCR assay. High-throughput TCR-beta CDR3 sequencing of genomic DNA from most patients was performed by Adaptive Biotechnologies. In the authors' own workflow: TCR sequencing data for around 19 patients were retrieved from Adaptive's ImmunoSEQ software; a few other patients were processed with MiXCR and VDJtools. CDR3 nucleotide sequences shared between donor and recipient were removed because the origin of such sequences could not be assigned. Alloreactive clones required at least 2-fold expansion over unstimulated cells and minimum CFSE-low frequency of 0.002% (template counts) or 0.001% (read counts). A clone was considered mappable if detected in the sequenced pre-transplant spleen, lymph node, or MLR CFSE-low populations of the donor or recipient. The cumulative frequency of alloreactive clones was calculated as a percentage of all sequences, weighted by copy number. TCRdb re-hosts the immuneACCESS table, in-frame sequences only. Its copies lack some clones; in the studies checked, an unresolved V gene accounts for under half of them, and the cause for the rest is not known. The DNA was the basis for D and trimming; V, J and clone size are from that table. The sample includes about 15,000 clones, with just under 70% observed a single time. The ten largest clones represent 20% to 30% of the sample.

Intraepithelial and lamina propria lymphocytes were isolated from graft specimens using dithiothreitol, EDTA incubations and collagenase D digestion. Serial intestinal graft biopsy specimens collected up to 600 days after transplant underwent bulk TCR-beta sequencing. Concerning this clone itself: Its antigen is currently not known. Per-base quality was not reported, and no clone a single base away is much larger than it.

CDR1 is given as MNHNY and CDR2 as SVGAGI, both from the germline V gene (reference sequence). Counted from cysteine to phenylalanine, this CDR3 has 16 amino acids. Only CDR3 DNA is held: 48 bases, read in frame from base 1. V and J are trimmed by 5 bases and 5 bases, and the gene matches miss 7 bases of the junction. The investigation overall reported the following: In patients with donor T cell macrochimerism, the allografts had high GvH to HvG T cell clonal ratios. Early after transplant, declines in HvG clones were associated with peak levels of circulating GvH clones. Conclusions were limited by the relatively low number and heterogeneity of intestinal transplant patients. GvH clones were detected in recipient bone marrow, and some appeared earlier in ileal mucosa or blood, consistent with an intestinal mucosal origin.

The sequence derives from a human patient who received an intestinal transplant, so some T cells may come from the graft donor. Sequencing was performed on ileum tissue, taken around 99 weeks after intestinal transplantation. The sequence joins TRBV6-6 to TRBJ2-2; TRBD2 fits 11 bases in the junction. The CDR3 here reads CASSRTSGRKTGELFF. The DNA sequence follows: TGTGCCAGCAGTCGCACTAGCGGGAGAAAAACCGGGGAGCTGTTTTTT.